Included here is one T cell receptor (beta chain) sequence, with context. The antigen remains unidentified. Germline CDR1 MNHNY, CDR2 SVGAGI (reference sequence). This CDR3 has 14 amino acids. Germline trimming cut 8 bases from V and 3 bases from J; bases unmatched to any gene: 5. This sample stems from a study of cytomegalovirus exposure and HLA in healthy donors. Findings of the study overall: Exclusion as indistinguishable affected some V segments, including TRBV6-2 and TRBV6-3.

The PCR had 60 Vbeta and 13 Jbeta primers. The assay was immunoSEQ multiplex PCR, and TCRdb's table has in-frame clones only and misses some. The sample has about 160,000 clones, and its top ten clones hold over 1%. This rearrangement joins TRBV6-6 to TRBJ2-5, with 11 bases that match TRBD2. The clonotype was recovered from a woman aged 60-75 years in good health and CMV-seronegative. Sequenced input: PBMCs. The CDR3 sequence is CASRPGLAEETQYF. CDR3 sequence (DNA): TGTGCCAGCCGCCCGGGACTAGCGGAAGAGACCCAGTACTTC.